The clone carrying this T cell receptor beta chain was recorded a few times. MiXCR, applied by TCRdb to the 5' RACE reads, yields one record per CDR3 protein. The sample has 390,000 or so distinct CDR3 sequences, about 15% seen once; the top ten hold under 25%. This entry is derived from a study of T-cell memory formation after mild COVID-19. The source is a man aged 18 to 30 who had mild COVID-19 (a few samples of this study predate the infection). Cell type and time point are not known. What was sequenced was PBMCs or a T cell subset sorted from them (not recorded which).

Here the CDR3 DNA reads TGTGCCAGCAGTTTAAGTATTCCAGTCCCAGATACGCAGTATTTT. Its translation: CASSLSIPVPDTQYF. This chain uses TRBV28 with TRBJ2-3, with D hard to call. CDR1 MDHEN and CDR2 SYDVKM come from the germline V gene. Between the trimmed V and J ends, which lost 2 bases and 4 bases, there was a span of 13 bases. This CDR3 region has 15 residues.